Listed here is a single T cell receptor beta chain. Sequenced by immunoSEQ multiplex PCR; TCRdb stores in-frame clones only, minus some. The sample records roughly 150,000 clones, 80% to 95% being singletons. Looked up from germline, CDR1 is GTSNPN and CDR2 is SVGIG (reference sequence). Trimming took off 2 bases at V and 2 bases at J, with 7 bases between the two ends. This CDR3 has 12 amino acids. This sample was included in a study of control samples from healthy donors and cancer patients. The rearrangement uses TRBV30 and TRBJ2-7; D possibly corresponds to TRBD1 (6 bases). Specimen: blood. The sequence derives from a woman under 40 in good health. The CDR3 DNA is TGTGCCTGGAGTCAGGGGCCCTACGAGCAGTACTTC. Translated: CAWSQGPYEQYF. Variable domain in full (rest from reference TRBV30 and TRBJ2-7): SQTIHQWPATLVQPVGSPLSLECTVEGTSNPNLYWYRQAAGRGLQLLFYSVGIGQISSEVPQNLSASRPQDRQFILSSKKLLLSDSGFYLCAWSQGPYEQYFGPGTRLTVT.